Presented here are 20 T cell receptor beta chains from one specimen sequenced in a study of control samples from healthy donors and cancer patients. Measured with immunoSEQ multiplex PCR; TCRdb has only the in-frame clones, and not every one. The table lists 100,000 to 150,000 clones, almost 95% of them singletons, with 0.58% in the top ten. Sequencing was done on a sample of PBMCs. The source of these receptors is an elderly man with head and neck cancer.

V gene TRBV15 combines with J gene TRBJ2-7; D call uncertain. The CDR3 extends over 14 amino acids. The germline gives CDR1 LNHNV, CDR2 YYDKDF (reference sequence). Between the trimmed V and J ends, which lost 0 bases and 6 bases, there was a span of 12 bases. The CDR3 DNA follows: TGTGCCACCAGCAGAGACCTGCTGGACCTCGAGCAGTACTTC. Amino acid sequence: CATSRDLLDLEQYF.

The CDR3 nucleotides are TGTGCCAGCTCACCAGGATTTTTTTCGGACAACGGTCAGCCCCAGCATTTT. Amino acid sequence: CASSPGFFSDNGQPQHF. The V gene is TRBV18, the J gene TRBJ1-5, with TRBD1 as a possible D gene (5 bases). Between the trimmed V and J ends, which lost 2 bases and 6 bases, there was a span of 20 bases. The CDR3 sequence is 17 residues long. The germline V gene encodes CDR1 KGHSH and CDR2 LQKENI.

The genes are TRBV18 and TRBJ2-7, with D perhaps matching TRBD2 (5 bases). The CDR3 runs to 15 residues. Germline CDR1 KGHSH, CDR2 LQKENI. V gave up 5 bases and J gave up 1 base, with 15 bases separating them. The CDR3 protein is CASSSLASLSYEQYF. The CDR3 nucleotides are TGTGCCAGCTCAAGTCTAGCTTCTTTATCCTACGAGCAGTACTTC.

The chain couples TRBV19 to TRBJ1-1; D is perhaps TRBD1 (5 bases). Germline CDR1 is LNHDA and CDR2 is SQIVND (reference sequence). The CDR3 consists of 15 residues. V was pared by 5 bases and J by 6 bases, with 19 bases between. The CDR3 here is CASSDPGTVVAEAFF. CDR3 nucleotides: TGTGCCAGTAGTGATCCCGGGACGGTGGTCGCTGAAGCTTTCTTT.

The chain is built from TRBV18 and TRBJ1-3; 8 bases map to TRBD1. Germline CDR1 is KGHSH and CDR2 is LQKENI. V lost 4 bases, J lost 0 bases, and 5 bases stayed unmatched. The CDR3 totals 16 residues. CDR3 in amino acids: CASSLRTGSSGNTIYF. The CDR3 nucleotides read TGTGCCAGCTCACTCCGGACAGGGAGCTCTGGAAACACCATATATTTT.

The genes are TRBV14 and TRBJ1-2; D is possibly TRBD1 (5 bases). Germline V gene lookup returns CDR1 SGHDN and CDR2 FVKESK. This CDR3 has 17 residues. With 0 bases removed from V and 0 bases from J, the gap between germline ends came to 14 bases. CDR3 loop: CASSQEQGMSTNYGYTF. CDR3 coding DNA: TGTGCCAGCAGCCAAGAGCAGGGAATGTCTACTAACTATGGCTACACCTTC.

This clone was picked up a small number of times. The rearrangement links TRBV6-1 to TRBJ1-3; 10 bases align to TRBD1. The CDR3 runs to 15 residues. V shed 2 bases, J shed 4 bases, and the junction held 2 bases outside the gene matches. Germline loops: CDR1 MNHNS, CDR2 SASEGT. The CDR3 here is CASSERTGGGNTIYF. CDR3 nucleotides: TGTGCCAGCAGTGAAAGGACAGGGGGAGGAAACACCATATATTTT.

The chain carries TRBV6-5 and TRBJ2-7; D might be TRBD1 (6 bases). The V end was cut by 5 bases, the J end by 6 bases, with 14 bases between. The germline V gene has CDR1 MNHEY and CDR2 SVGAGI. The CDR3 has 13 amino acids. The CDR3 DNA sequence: TGTGCCAGCAGTAACAACAGGGTCGGCGAGCAGTACTTC. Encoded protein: CASSNNRVGEQYF.

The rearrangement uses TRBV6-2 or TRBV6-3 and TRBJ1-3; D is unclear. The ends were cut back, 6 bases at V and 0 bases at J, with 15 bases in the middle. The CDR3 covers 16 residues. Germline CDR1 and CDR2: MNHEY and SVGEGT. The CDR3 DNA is TGTGCCAGCAGCCCCCTCTCGGCATACTCTGGAAACACCATATATTTT. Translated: CASSPLSAYSGNTIYF.

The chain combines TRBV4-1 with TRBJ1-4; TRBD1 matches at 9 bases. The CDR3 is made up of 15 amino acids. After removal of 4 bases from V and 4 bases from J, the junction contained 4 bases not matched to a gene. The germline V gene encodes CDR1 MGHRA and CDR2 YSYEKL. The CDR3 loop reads CASSLAGQGNEKLFF. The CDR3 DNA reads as TGCGCCAGCAGCCTAGCGGGACAGGGTAATGAAAAACTGTTTTTT.

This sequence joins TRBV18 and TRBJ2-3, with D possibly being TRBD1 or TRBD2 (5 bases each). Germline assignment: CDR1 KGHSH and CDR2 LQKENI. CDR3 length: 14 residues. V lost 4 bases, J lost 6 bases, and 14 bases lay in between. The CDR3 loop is CASSRVGWDDTQYF. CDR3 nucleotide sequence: TGTGCCAGCTCACGCGTGGGCTGGGACGATACGCAGTATTTT.

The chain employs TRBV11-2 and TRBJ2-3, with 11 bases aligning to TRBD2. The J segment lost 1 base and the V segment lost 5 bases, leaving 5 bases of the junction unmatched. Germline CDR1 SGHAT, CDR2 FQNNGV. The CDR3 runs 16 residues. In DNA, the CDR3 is TGTGCCAGCAGCACCCTAGCGGGAGGTGGCACAGATACGCAGTATTTT. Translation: CASSTLAGGGTDTQYF.

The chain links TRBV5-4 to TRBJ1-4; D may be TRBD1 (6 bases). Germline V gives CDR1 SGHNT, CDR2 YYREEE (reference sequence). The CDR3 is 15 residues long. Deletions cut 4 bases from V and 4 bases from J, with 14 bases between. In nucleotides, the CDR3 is TGTGCCAGCAGCCCATCCGGACAGATTAATGAAAAACTGTTTTTT. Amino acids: CASSPSGQINEKLFF.

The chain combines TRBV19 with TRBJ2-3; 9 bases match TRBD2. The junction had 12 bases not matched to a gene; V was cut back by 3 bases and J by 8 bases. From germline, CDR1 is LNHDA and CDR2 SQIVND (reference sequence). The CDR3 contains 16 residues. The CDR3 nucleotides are TGTGCCAGTAGTATGCGCGGCGGGGGGGCGGTGAGTACGCAGTATTTT. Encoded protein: CASSMRGGGAVSTQYF.

The CDR3 here is CASSEDPGGSSYEQYF. The CDR3 nucleotides are TGTGCCAGCAGTGAAGATCCGGGTGGGTCCTCCTACGAGCAGTACTTC. The V and J genes are TRBV6-1 and TRBJ2-7; D not certain. In germline, CDR1 is MNHNS, CDR2 SASEGT. The CDR3 extends over 16 amino acids. The V gene lost 1 base and the J gene lost 0 bases, with 13 bases spanning the gap.

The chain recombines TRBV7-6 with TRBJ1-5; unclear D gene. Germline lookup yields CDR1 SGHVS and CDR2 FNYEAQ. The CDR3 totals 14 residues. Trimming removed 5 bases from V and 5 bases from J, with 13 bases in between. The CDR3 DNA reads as TGTGCCAGCAGCCCCTATACTGGAGATCAGCCCCAGCATTTT. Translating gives CASSPYTGDQPQHF.

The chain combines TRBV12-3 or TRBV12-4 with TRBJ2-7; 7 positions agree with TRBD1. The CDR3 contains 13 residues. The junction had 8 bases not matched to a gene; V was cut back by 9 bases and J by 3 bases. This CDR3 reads CASRTGTHYEQYF. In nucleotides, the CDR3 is TGTGCCAGTCGGACAGGTACCCACTACGAGCAGTACTTC.

This chain's CDR3 is CASSLTSGSYQETQYF. The CDR3 coding sequence is TGTGCCAGCAGCTTGACTAGCGGGAGTTATCAAGAGACCCAGTACTTC. This sequence joins TRBV5-4 and TRBJ2-5; 11 bases are shared with TRBD2. V was pared by 1 base and J by 2 bases, with 4 bases of the junction left unmatched. The CDR3 has 16 residues. Looked up from germline, CDR1 is SGHNT and CDR2 is YYREEE (reference sequence).

In DNA form, the CDR3 reads TGTGCCAGCCCCTGGGTCAAAAATGAGCAGTTCTTC. Its translation is CASPWVKNEQFF. The rearrangement uses TRBV21-1 and TRBJ2-1. TRBV21-1 is described as a pseudogene. This CDR3 spans 12 amino acids.

CDR3 protein: CASSIWSGNTEAFF. The CDR3 nucleotides read TGTGCCAGTAGTATTTGGTCGGGGAACACTGAAGCTTTCTTT. The chain links TRBV19 to TRBJ1-1; the D is unclear. The CDR3 extends over 14 amino acids. Germline V gene data show CDR1 as LNHDA and CDR2 as SQIVND (reference sequence). The ends were cut back, 3 bases at V and 1 base at J, with 9 bases in the middle.